The clone carrying this TCR beta chain was seen just once. Its antigen is unidentified. At one of its ends the junction is not consistent with the germline gene, which may arise from a read error. Original processing methods: Filtering of immunoSEQ junctional sequences could not match full-length read filtering. Measured with immunoSEQ multiplex PCR; TCRdb has only the in-frame clones, and not every one. D and trimming come from the DNA, and the V and J calls and clone size come from that table. The table has approximately 810,000 clones, almost 95% seen once. The CDR3 runs 16 residues. The V gene's germline CDR1 is SGHVS and CDR2 FQNEAQ. These data are taken from a study of shared clonotypes between healthy human individuals. For the study at large: Donors had three CD4 naive, three CD4 memory, two CD8 naive and one CD8 memory plate apiece. Study-level points and caveats: Estimated clonotype richness was generally higher in naive than memory subsets. Clonotype sharing among donors was thought likely to change with sequencing depth.

Naive CD8 cells comprised CD45RO-negative, CCR7-positively selected cells, excluding terminally differentiated effector memory CD45RA+ cells. The source is a man younger than 40 in good health. The sequencing sample was made of naive CD8+ T cells sorted from blood. V and J are TRBV7-8 and TRBJ1-4; D remains unclear. DNA for the CDR3: TGTGCCAGCAGCTCCCCCCCCGGGCCTCTAGAGGAAACACTGTTTTTT. The encoded protein is CASSSPPGPLEETLFF. The full variable domain, completed using reference TRBV7-8 and TRBJ1-4, is GAGVSQSPRYKVAKRGQDVALRCDPISGHVSLFWYQQALGQGPEFLTYFQNEAQLDKSGLPSDRFFAERPEGSVSTLKIQRTQQEDSAVYLCASSSPPGPLEETLFFGSGTQLSVL.